The rows below give T cell receptor beta chains drawn from one sample of a study of blood T cell repertoires in COVID-19. Assay used: immunoSEQ multiplex PCR; TCRdb lists only in-frame clones, some missing. This sample has roughly 260,000 clones, with around 90% found just once. The sample taken for sequencing was peripheral blood. These receptors were collected from a woman between 50 and 59 years old who had recovered from COVID-19. Each CDR3 is given without its conserved first and last residue. The order of the fields is V gene, CDR3 protein.

TRBV3-1/TRBV3-2 ASSRSQFYGYT
TRBV10-3 AIRQPGQGDNSPLH
TRBV6-5 ASRPTGGGEKLF
TRBV6-1 ASSEVRGRETQY
TRBV7-6 ASSLTGINEKLF
TRBV5-1 ASSSGVRGNTIY
TRBV5-1 ASSDRTGLGDSPLH
TRBV4-3 ASSQDAGTEYGYT
TRBV28 ASSLWDGQGYLPQH
TRBV11-2 ASRSGLAGGPSGANVLT
TRBV4-2 ASSQVSLAGESVNEQF
TRBV3-1/TRBV3-2 ASSQNIEGNTIY
TRBV9 ASSVVGQGIEAF
TRBV4-3 ASSQSSTGTGYGYT
TRBV5-1 ASSPVTSGTTDTQY
TRBV2 ASTPLGAEQY
TRBV4-1 ASSQDLRGVGADYGYT
TRBV5-1 ASSFNRGPNSPLH
TRBV6-6 ASSDRENTEAF
TRBV5-4 ASSLFYRGLGGYT